This note documents a single TCR beta chain sequence. As yet, its antigen is unknown. This entry comes from a study of shared clonotypes between healthy human individuals. Study observations and caveats: Between a handful of donors, naive CD4 clonotypes were shared at a level of around 5.1%. Larger estimated richness was generally seen in naive subsets than in memory subsets.

CDR1 MNHNS and CDR2 SASEGT come from the germline V gene. V dropped 3 bases and J dropped 1 base, with 6 bases sitting between them. CDR3 size: 13 residues. Deep level was the assay's run setting. Measured with immunoSEQ multiplex PCR; TCRdb has only the in-frame clones, and not every one. Among approximately 600,000 clones listed, around 96% were seen once. Terminally differentiated effector memory CD45RA+ cells were excluded from the naive CD8 cells, which were CD45RO-negative and positively selected for CCR7. Those who donated, Caucasian adults without exception, all lived in Nashville, Tennessee. The sample comprised naive CD8+ T cells sorted from blood. The clonotype was recovered from a woman aged 25 to 45 in good health. This chain links TRBV6-1 with TRBJ1-1; D unresolved. CDR3 nucleotide sequence: TGTGCCAGCAGTGACGACTGGAACACTGAAGCTTTCTTT. Its protein is CASSDDWNTEAFF.